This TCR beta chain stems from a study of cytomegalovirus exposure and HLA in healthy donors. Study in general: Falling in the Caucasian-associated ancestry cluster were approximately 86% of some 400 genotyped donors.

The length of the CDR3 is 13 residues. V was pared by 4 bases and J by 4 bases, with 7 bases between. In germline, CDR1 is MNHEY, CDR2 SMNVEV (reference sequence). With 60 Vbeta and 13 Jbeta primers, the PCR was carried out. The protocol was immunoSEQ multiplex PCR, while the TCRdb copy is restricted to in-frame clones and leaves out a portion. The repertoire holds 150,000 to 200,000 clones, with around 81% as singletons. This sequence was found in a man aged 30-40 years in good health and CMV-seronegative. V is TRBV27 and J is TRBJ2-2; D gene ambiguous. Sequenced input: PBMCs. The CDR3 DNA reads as TGTGCCAGCAGTTCCACAGTCACCGGGGAGCTGTTTTTT. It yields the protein CASSSTVTGELFF.